This TCR beta chain was found in a study of graft-versus-host responses after intestinal transplantation. Study as a whole: Among the recipients, all got anti-thymocyte globulin induction and then tacrolimus and steroids for two to four years. Study conclusions and caveats: Peak GvH clone levels in circulation were associated with early post-transplant HvG declines. The study found high graft-versus-host to host-versus-graft clonal ratios in allografts of patients with graft-donor T cell macrochimerism. The marrow of recipients harbored GvH clones, and ileum or blood showed some of them first.

The assay was immunoSEQ multiplex PCR, and TCRdb's table has in-frame clones only and misses some. The sample has tens of thousands of clones, roughly 90% seen once. The CDR3 totals 15 residues. Remarks on this clone: What it binds is unknown.

The sequence was collected from a human donor who received an intestinal transplant. The sample in question was unstimulated CD8+ T cells sorted from spleen or lymph node cells, obtained before intestinal transplant. The chain combines TRBV1 with TRBJ1-6. TRBV1 is termed a pseudogene. CDR3 bases: TGCACCAGCAGCCCGCGGGGTGGTGTGAATTCACCCCTCCACTTT. Residues: CTSSPRGGVNSPLHF.